This entry lists 21 T cell receptor beta chains sequenced from one sample in a study of CD8+ T cells in alopecia areata. Reverse transcribed after extraction, RNA yielded cDNA as the sequencing template. Profiled with immunoSEQ multiplex PCR; TCRdb holds only in-frame clones, not every one. The table has 150,000 to 200,000 clones, about 55% seen once. Treatment specified: oral pan-JAK inhibitor, 5-10 mg twice daily. The sequenced sample was CD8+ T cells sorted from blood, obtained at week 24, from a patient treated with tofacitinib. Receptors were obtained from a human donor with alopecia areata.

This clone occurred a few times. This chain connects TRBV4-3 to TRBJ2-7; 8 bases match TRBD2. This CDR3 has 15 residues. Unmatched junction bases numbered 7, after V lost 0 bases and J lost 6 bases. Germline V gene data show CDR1 as LGHNA and CDR2 as YSLEER. As DNA, the CDR3 is TGCGCCAGCAGCCAAGATCGGGGGACTAGGGGCGAGCAGTACTTC. This translates into CASSQDRGTRGEQYF.

The genes are TRBV7-9 and TRBJ2-3; 9 nucleotides match TRBD2. CDR1 and CDR2 (germline): SEHNR, FQNEAQ (reference sequence). V lost 4 bases and J lost 5; bases outside the gene matches: 19. This CDR3 contains 19 residues. CDR3 in amino acids: CASSSHPLRGGGGLDTQYF. In nucleotides, the CDR3 is TGTGCCAGCAGCTCCCACCCTTTGCGGGGGGGCGGCGGTTTAGATACGCAGTATTTT.

The chain is built from TRBV5-1 and TRBJ1-1, with TRBD1 as a possible D gene (6 bases). This CDR3 has 14 amino acids. The V end was cut by 3 bases, the J end by 4 bases, with 13 bases between. Germline V gives CDR1 SGHRS, CDR2 YFSETQ. The CDR3 DNA is TGCGCCAGCAGCTCTAAGGGGGTCGGCACTGAAGCTTTCTTT. Its translation is CASSSKGVGTEAFF.

This chain uses TRBV6-5 with TRBJ2-3; no clear D. Germline V lookup: CDR1 MNHEY, CDR2 SVGAGI. This CDR3 is 12 amino acids long. Trimming stripped 7 bases from V and 2 bases from J, with 7 bases between. The CDR3 is CASTLTTDTQYF. Written as DNA, the CDR3 is TGTGCCAGCACCCTGACCACAGATACGCAGTATTTT.

The CDR3 DNA sequence: TGTGCCAGCAGTTTAATGGGGGGCACTGAAGCTTTCTTT. The encoded protein is CASSLMGGTEAFF. This chain connects TRBV28 to TRBJ1-1, with TRBD1 as a possible D gene (5 bases). V was pared by 2 bases and J by 4 bases, with 8 bases between. CDR3 length: 13 amino acids. Germline values: CDR1 MDHEN, CDR2 SYDVKM.

The V call is TRBV29-1, the J call TRBJ1-2; 8 nucleotides line up with TRBD1. Germline lookup yields CDR1 SQVTM and CDR2 ANQGSEA. The V segment lost 3 bases and the J segment 8 bases; nucleotides outside the gene matches: 5. This CDR3 contains 12 residues. The CDR3 DNA is TGCAGCGTTGATAGCAGGGGGCGAGGCTACACCTTC. Protein product: CSVDSRGRGYTF.

Only a few counts were recorded for this clone. Other DNA sequences in this sample translate to the same CDR3. DNA for the CDR3: TGCAGCGCCCTGAGAGATACGCAGTATTTT. Translation: CSALRDTQYF. The rearrangement uses TRBV29-1 and TRBJ2-3; D gene uncertain. Per germline, CDR1 SQVTM and CDR2 ANQGSEA. The ends were cut back, 7 bases at V and 5 bases at J, with 7 bases in the middle. CDR3 length: 10 amino acids.

This clone was observed a handful of times. The gene calls are TRBV29-1 and TRBJ2-1, with D possibly being TRBD2 (6 bases). CDR3 length equals 12 residues. Deletions cut 4 bases from V and 7 bases from J, with 11 bases between. Per the germline V gene, CDR1 is SQVTM and CDR2 is ANQGSEA. CDR3 in amino acids: CSVGGGVNEQFF. DNA for the CDR3: TGCAGCGTTGGGGGCGGGGTAAATGAGCAGTTCTTC.

This clone has only a few counts. This chain uses TRBV27 with TRBJ1-1, with D perhaps matching TRBD1 (5 bases). V lost 3 bases, J lost 5 bases, and 13 bases lay in between. CDR1 and CDR2 (germline): MNHEY, SMNVEV (reference sequence). This CDR3 comprises 14 residues. The CDR3 coding sequence is TGTGCCAGCAGTTTCGGGGAGGGGAGTACTGAAGCTTTCTTT. Protein sequence: CASSFGEGSTEAFF.

There are a few counts of this clone. The chain couples TRBV7-3 to TRBJ1-1; 10 positions agree with TRBD1. Germline V gene sequence: CDR1 SGHTA, CDR2 FQGTGA. The CDR3 is made up of 14 amino acids. V gave up 4 bases and J gave up 1 base; unmatched junction bases: 0. The DNA of the CDR3 is TGTGCCAGCAGCTGGACAGGGGGGAACACTGAAGCTTTCTTT. Translating it yields CASSWTGGNTEAFF.

This chain uses TRBV4-3 with TRBJ2-1; the D gene is possibly TRBD2 (5 bases). Per the germline V gene, CDR1 is LGHNA and CDR2 is YSLEER. The CDR3 runs 15 residues. The ends were cut back, 0 bases at V and 8 bases at J, with 14 bases in the middle. CDR3: CASSQDRYLGDEQFF. CDR3 in DNA: TGCGCCAGCAGCCAAGATAGGTATTTGGGAGATGAGCAGTTCTTC.

The V gene is TRBV6-4, the J gene TRBJ1-2, with 12 bases identical to TRBD1. The CDR3 is 17 residues long. CDR1 and CDR2 from the germline V gene are MRHNA and SNTAGT. Unmatched junction bases numbered 11, after V lost 6 bases and J lost 3 bases. CDR3 protein: CASSPGTGGVLDYGYTF. The CDR3 bases are TGTGCCAGCAGCCCCGGGACAGGGGGCGTCTTGGACTATGGCTACACCTTC.

This clone was counted between two and nine times. The chain links TRBV7-8 to TRBJ1-2; D perhaps matches TRBD1 (6 bases). V was shortened by 5 bases and J by 2 bases, with 18 bases between the two germline ends. Germline V gene lookup returns CDR1 SGHVS and CDR2 FQNEAQ. This CDR3 comprises 16 residues. CDR3: CASSPDKKGVNYGYTF. In nucleotides, the CDR3 is TGTGCCAGCAGCCCGGATAAGAAGGGGGTAAACTATGGCTACACCTTC.

V gene TRBV29-1 combines with J gene TRBJ2-3; 7 positions agree with TRBD2. Germline-derived CDR1 and CDR2 are SQVTM and ANQGSEA. The V segment lost 2 bases and the J segment 0 bases; nucleotides outside the gene matches: 8. The CDR3 runs to 16 residues. The CDR3 sequence: CSVEPPGLSSTDTQYF. DNA of the CDR3: TGCAGCGTTGAACCGCCGGGACTATCTAGCACAGATACGCAGTATTTT.

The chain links TRBV5-6 to TRBJ1-6; D remains ambiguous. V shed 0 bases and J shed 2 bases, with 6 bases lying between them. This CDR3 is built from 15 residues. Germline V gene data show CDR1 as SGHDT and CDR2 as YYEEEE. The CDR3 nucleotides are TGTGCCAGCAGCTTGGGGAAAACCTATAATTCACCCCTCCACTTT. It is translated as CASSLGKTYNSPLHF.

In the case of this clone: Sequence at one end of the junction differs from germline and may be a read error. The chain links TRBV6-1 to TRBJ2-1; D gene ambiguous. Germline values: CDR1 MNHNS, CDR2 SASEGT. This CDR3 is built from 15 residues. The CDR3 DNA is TGTGCCAGCAGAGAAGGACGGAGCTCCTACAATGAGCAGTTCTTC. Residues: CASREGRSSYNEQFF.

V and J are TRBV4-3 and TRBJ2-5; D is possibly TRBD1 (6 bases). This CDR3 has 14 amino acids. Between the trimmed V and J ends, which lost 3 bases and 5 bases, there was a span of 13 bases. Per the germline V gene, CDR1 is LGHNA and CDR2 is YSLEER. CDR3: CASSQSRGWETQYF. The CDR3 DNA reads TGCGCCAGCAGCCAGAGCAGGGGCTGGGAGACCCAGTACTTC.

J is TRBJ1-2 and V is TRBV19, with D unresolved. This CDR3 has 13 amino acids. V lost 4 bases and J 0 bases, leaving 6 bases between the germline ends. Germline CDR1 is LNHDA and CDR2 is SQIVND (reference sequence). CDR3 nucleotide sequence: TGTGCCAGTAGTAAGGGTACTAACTATGGCTACACCTTC. Protein sequence: CASSKGTNYGYTF.

This chain joins TRBV4-3 and TRBJ2-3; 9 bases are a match to TRBD2. The V and J ends lost 0 bases and 2 bases, in that order; junction bases with no gene match: 6. The CDR3 spans 17 residues. The germline V gene encodes CDR1 LGHNA and CDR2 YSLEER. The CDR3 sequence: CASSQDRAGGYTDTQYF. CDR3 bases: TGCGCCAGCAGCCAAGATCGGGCGGGGGGGTACACAGATACGCAGTATTTT.

This clone was seen at least ten times. This rearrangement joins TRBV2 to TRBJ1-1; D call uncertain. The CDR3 runs 15 residues. The V gene lost 5 bases and the J gene lost 0 bases, with 13 bases spanning the gap. Germline CDR1 and CDR2: SNHLY and FYNNEI. The CDR3 protein is CASSYFMIMNTEAFF. CDR3 sequence (DNA): TGTGCCAGCAGTTATTTCATGATTATGAACACTGAAGCTTTCTTT.

This sequence joins TRBV14 and TRBJ2-7, with 7 bases aligning to TRBD1. Germline CDR1 and CDR2: SGHDN and FVKESK. V lost 0 bases and J lost 3; bases outside the gene matches: 5. The CDR3 totals 15 residues. The CDR3 DNA sequence: TGTGCCAGCAGCCAAGAAGGCAGGGGGATCTACGAGCAGTACTTC. Residues: CASSQEGRGIYEQYF.